This T cell receptor beta chain stems from a study of blood T cell repertoires in COVID-19. For the study at large: Samples representing acute and convalescent COVID-19 were sourced from the United States, Italy and Spain. From T cells, B-cell-depleted T cells, or PBMCs came the material, which was cDNA or gDNA.

This CDR3 has 16 amino acids. V shed 5 bases and J 6 bases; nucleotides not matched to a gene: 15. The V gene's germline CDR1 is MDHEN and CDR2 SYDVKM. Original analysis: Reference gene primers were amplified, and this amplification served to estimate nucleated cell counts. Some clones are missing from TCRdb's copy, which holds only in-frame ones; the method was immunoSEQ multiplex PCR. V and J calls plus clone size are reproduced from that table; the DNA served to infer D and trimming. Among around 140,000 clones listed, about 82% were seen once. The sequence was obtained from a woman in her fifties or sixties with acute or convalescent COVID-19. The chain combines TRBV28 with TRBJ2-5, with 7 bases that match TRBD2. What was sequenced was peripheral blood. The CDR3: CASSTRPGLRIQTQYF. CDR3 nucleotide sequence: TGTGCCAGCAGTACACGCCCGGGACTACGGATCCAGACCCAGTACTTC.